This T cell receptor beta chain was captured by sequencing in a study of T cell repertoires in cytomegalovirus infection. J gave up 5 bases and V 3 bases, and 13 bases lay outside the gene matches. The germline V gene has CDR1 SGHTA and CDR2 FQGNSA. The CDR3 has 17 amino acids. Concerning this clonotype: The antigen is not known.

TCRdb used MiXCR to reprocess the reads, holding one entry per CDR3 protein. This sample has 450,000 to 550,000 distinct CDR3 sequences, with roughly 43% found just once. This rearrangement joins TRBV7-2 to TRBJ2-3, with TRBD2 matching over 8 bases. This sample comprised cultured PBMCs, obtained from culture after CMV antigen stimulation. The sequence was obtained from a human donor in good health (CMV status not recorded). Some clones in this sample may be carry-over from other donors' samples. The chain's CDR3 is CASSFGRVAGVGDTQYF. The CDR3 DNA reads as TGTGCCAGCAGCTTCGGGAGGGTAGCGGGTGTTGGAGATACGCAGTATTTT. The full variable domain, completed using reference TRBV7-2 and TRBJ2-3, is GAGVSQSPSNKVTEKGKDVELRCDPISGHTALYWYRQSLGQGLEFLIYFQGNSAPDKSGLPSDRFSAERTGGSVSTLTIQRTQQEDSAVYLCASSFGRVAGVGDTQYFGPGTRLTVL.